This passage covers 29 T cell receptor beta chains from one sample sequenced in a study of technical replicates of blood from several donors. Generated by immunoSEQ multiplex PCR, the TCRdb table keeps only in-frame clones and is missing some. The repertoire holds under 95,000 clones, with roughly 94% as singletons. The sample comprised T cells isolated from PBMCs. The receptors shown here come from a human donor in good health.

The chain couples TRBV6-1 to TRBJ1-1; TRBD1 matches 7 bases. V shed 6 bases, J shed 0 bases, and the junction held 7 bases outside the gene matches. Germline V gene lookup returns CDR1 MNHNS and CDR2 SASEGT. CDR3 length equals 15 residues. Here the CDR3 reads CASRGQVHMNTEAFF. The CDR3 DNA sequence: TGTGCCAGCAGAGGACAGGTACACATGAACACTGAAGCTTTCTTT.

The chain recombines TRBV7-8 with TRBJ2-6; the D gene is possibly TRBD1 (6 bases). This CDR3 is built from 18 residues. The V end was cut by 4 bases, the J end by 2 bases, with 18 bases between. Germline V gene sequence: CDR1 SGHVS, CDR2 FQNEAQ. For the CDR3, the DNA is TGTGCCAGCAGCTCGATCAGGGGCCGCCAGGCTGGGGCCAACGTCCTGACTTTC. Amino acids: CASSSIRGRQAGANVLTF.

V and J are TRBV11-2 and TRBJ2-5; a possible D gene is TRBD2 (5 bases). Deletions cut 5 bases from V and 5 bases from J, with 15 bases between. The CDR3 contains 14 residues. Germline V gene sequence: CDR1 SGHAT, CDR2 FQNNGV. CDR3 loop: CASSLGAAEETQYF. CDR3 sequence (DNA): TGTGCCAGCAGCCTGGGCGCAGCGGAGGAGACCCAGTACTTC.

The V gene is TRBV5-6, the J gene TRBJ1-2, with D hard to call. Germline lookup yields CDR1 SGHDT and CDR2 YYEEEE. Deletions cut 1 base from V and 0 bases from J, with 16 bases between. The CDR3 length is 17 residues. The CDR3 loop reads CASSLTIAAVTNYGYTF. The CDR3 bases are TGTGCCAGCAGCTTGACTATCGCGGCAGTTACTAACTATGGCTACACCTTC.

Here the CDR3 reads CASGPGLAAETQYF. The CDR3 coding sequence is TGCGCCAGCGGACCGGGACTAGCGGCAGAGACCCAGTACTTC. This rearrangement joins TRBV10-2 to TRBJ2-5; 11 bases match TRBD2. Germline V gives CDR1 WSHSY, CDR2 SAAADI. The V and J ends lost 8 bases and 4 bases, in that order; junction bases with no gene match: 6. CDR3 length: 14 residues.

CDR3 region: CASSDTGGRGVYEQYF. CDR3 sequence (DNA): TGTGCCAGCAGTGATACGGGCGGGAGGGGGGTTTACGAGCAGTACTTC. The rearrangement uses TRBV2 and TRBJ2-7; 9 bases are a match to TRBD2. The CDR3 covers 16 residues. Germline V gene data show CDR1 as SNHLY and CDR2 as FYNNEI. J lost 4 bases, V lost 3 bases, and 10 bases had no gene match.

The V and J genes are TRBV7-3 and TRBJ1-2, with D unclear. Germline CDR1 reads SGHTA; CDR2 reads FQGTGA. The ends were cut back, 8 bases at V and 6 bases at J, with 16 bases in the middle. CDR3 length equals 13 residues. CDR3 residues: CASATSGGNGYTF. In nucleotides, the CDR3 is TGTGCCAGCGCCACCTCAGGTGGAAATGGCTACACCTTC.

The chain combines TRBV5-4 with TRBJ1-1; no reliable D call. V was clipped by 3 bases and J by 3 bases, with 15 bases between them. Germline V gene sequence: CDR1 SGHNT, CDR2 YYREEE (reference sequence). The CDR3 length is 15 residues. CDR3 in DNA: TGTGCCAGCAGCTCAGCCGGAGGCCCTGACACTGAAGCTTTCTTT. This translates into CASSSAGGPDTEAFF. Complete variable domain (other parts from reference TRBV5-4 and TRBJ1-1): ETGVTQSPTHLIKTRGQQVTLRCSSQSGHNTVSWYQQALGQGPQFIFQYYREEENGRGNFPPRFSGLQFPNYSSELNVNALELDDSALYLCASSSAGGPDTEAFFGQGTRLTVV.

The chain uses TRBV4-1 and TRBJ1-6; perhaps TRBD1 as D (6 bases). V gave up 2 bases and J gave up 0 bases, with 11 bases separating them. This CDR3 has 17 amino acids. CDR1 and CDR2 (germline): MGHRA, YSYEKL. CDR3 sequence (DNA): TGCGCCAGCAGCCAACCCGACAGGAGCTCCTATAATTCACCCCTCCACTTT. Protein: CASSQPDRSSYNSPLHF.

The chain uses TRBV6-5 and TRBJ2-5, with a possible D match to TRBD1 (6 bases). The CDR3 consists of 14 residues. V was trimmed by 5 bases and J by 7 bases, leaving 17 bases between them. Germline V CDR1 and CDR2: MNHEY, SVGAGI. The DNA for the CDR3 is TGTGCCAGCAGTACAGGACAGCCGGCGGGGACCCAGTACTTC. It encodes CASSTGQPAGTQYF.

CDR3 region: CASSITVTGELFF. For the CDR3, the DNA is TGTGCCAGCAGTATCACAGTGACCGGGGAGCTGTTTTTT. The J gene is TRBJ2-2, the V gene TRBV27; D call uncertain. The V gene's germline CDR1 is MNHEY and CDR2 SMNVEV (reference sequence). Trimming removed 5 bases from V and 5 bases from J, with 9 bases in between. The CDR3 has 13 residues.

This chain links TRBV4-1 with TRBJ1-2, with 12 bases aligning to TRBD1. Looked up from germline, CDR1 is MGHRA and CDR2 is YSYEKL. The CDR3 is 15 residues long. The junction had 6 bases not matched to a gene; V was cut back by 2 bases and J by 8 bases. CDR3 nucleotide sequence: TGCGCCAGCAGCCAACCGGGACAGGGGGCGTTGGGCTACACCTTC. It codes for CASSQPGQGALGYTF.

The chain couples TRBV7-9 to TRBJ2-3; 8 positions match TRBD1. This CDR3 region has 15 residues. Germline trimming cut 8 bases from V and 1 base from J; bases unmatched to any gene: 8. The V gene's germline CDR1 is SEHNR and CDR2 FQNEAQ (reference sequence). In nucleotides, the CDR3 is TGTGCCAGCCGTCCTTGGGGACAGGGCACAGATACGCAGTATTTT. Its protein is CASRPWGQGTDTQYF.

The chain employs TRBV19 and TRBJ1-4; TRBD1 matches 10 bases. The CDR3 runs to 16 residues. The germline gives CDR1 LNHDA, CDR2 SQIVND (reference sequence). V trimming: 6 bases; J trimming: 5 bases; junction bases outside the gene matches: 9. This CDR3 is CASSQYRGQGNEKLFF. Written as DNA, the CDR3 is TGTGCCAGTAGCCAATACCGGGGACAGGGGAATGAAAAACTGTTTTTT.

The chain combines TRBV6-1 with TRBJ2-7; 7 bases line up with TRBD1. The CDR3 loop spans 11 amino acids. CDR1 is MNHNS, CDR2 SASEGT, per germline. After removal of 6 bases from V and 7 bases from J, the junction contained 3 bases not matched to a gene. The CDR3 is CASRIQGEQYF. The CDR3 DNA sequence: TGTGCCAGCAGGATACAGGGGGAGCAGTACTTC.

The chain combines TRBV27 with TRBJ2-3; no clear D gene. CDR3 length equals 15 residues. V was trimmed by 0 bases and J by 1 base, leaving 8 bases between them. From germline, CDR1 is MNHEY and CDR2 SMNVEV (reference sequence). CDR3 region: CASSLSSRRTDTQYF. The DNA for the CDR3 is TGTGCCAGCAGTTTATCTAGCAGACGCACAGATACGCAGTATTTT.

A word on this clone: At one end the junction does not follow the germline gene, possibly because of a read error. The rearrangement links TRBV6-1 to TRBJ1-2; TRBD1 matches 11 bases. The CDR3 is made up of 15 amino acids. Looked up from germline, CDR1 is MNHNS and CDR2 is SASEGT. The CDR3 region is CASREGTGGAYGYTF. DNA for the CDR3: TGTGCCAGCAGGGAAGGGACAGGGGGGGCCTATGGCTACACCTTC.

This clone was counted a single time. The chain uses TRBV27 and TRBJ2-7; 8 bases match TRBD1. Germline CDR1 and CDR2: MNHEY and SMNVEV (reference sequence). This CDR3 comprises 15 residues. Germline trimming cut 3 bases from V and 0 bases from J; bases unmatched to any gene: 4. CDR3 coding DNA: TGTGCCAGCAGTTTTACCGGGACAGGCTCCTACGAGCAGTACTTC. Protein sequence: CASSFTGTGSYEQYF.

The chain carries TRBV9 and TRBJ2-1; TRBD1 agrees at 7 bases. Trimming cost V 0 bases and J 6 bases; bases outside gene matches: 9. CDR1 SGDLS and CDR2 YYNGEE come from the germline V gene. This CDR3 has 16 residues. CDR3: CASSVAQGDRGNEQFF. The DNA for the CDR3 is TGTGCCAGCAGCGTAGCTCAGGGGGATCGGGGCAATGAGCAGTTCTTC.

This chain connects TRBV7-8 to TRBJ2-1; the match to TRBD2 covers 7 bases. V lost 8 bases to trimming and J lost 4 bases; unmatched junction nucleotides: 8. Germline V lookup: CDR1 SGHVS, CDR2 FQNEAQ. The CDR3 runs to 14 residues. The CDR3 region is CASARGERYNEQFF. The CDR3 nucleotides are TGTGCCAGCGCACGGGGGGAACGATACAATGAGCAGTTCTTC. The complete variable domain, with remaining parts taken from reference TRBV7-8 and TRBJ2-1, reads GAGVSQSPRYKVAKRGQDVALRCDPISGHVSLFWYQQALGQGPEFLTYFQNEAQLDKSGLPSDRFFAERPEGSVSTLKIQRTQQEDSAVYLCASARGERYNEQFFGPGTRLTVL.

The CDR3 is CASSLALDRGTEAFF. The DNA of the CDR3 is TGTGCCAGCAGCTTAGCGTTGGACAGGGGGACTGAAGCTTTCTTT. The J gene is TRBJ1-1, the V gene TRBV7-6, with 10 bases identical to TRBD1. This CDR3 comprises 15 residues. Trimming at V came to 0 bases and at J to 5 bases, leaving 3 bases not matched to a gene. CDR1 and CDR2 from the germline V gene are SGHVS and FNYEAQ.

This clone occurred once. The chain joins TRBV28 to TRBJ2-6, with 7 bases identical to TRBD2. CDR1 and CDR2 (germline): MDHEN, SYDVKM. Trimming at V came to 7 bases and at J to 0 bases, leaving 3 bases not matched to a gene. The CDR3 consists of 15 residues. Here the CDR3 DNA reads TGTGCCAGCAACGGGGGGAGCTCTGGGGCCAACGTCCTGACTTTC. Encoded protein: CASNGGSSGANVLTF.

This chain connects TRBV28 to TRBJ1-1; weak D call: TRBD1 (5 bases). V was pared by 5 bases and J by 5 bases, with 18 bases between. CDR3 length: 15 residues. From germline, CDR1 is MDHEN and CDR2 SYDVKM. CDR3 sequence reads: CASSPTATTWTEAFF. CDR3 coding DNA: TGTGCCAGCAGTCCGACAGCGACCACATGGACTGAAGCTTTCTTT.

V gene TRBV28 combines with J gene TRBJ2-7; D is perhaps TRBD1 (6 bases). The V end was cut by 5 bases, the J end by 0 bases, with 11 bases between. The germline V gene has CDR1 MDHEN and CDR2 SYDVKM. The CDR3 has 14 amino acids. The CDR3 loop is CASSPTGLSYEQYF. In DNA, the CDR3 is TGTGCCAGCAGTCCTACAGGGCTCTCCTACGAGCAGTACTTC. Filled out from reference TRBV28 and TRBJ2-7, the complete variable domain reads DVKVTQSSRYLVKRTGEKVFLECVQDMDHENMFWYRQDPGLGLRLIYFSYDVKMKEKGDIPEGYSVSREKKERFSLILESASTNQTSMYLCASSPTGLSYEQYFGPGTRLTVT.

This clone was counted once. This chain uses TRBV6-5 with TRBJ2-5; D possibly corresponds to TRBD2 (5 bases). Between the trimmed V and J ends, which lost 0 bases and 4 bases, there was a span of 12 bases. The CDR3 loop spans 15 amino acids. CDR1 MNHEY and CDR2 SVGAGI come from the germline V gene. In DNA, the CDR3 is TGTGCCAGCAGTTACTCGGCTAGCTCGGGAGAGACCCAGTACTTC. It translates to CASSYSASSGETQYF.

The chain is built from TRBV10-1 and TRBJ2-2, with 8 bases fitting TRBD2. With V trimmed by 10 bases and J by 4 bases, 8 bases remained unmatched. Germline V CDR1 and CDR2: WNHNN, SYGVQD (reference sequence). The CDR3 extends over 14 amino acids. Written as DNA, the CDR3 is TGCGCCACCTCGGGAGGGTTATCCACCGGGGAGCTGTTTTTT. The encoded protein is CATSGGLSTGELFF.

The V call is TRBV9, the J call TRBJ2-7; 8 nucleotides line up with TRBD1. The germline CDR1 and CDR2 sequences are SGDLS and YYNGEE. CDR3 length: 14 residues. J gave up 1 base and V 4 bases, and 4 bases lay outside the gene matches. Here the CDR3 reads CASSLGQGSYEQYF. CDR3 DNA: TGTGCCAGCAGCTTAGGACAGGGATCCTACGAGCAGTACTTC.

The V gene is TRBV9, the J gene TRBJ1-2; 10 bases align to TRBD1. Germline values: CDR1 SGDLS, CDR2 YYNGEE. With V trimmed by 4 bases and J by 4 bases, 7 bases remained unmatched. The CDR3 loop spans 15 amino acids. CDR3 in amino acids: CASSSGTGDSYGYTF. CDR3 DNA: TGTGCCAGCAGCTCAGGGACAGGGGATAGCTATGGCTACACCTTC.

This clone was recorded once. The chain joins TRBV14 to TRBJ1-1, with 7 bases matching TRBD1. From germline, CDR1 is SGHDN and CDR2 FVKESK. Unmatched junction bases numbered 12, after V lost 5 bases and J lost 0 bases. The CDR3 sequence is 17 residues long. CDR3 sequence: CASSTRQGLSLNTEAFF. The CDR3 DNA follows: TGTGCCAGCAGCACCCGACAGGGCCTTAGCCTGAACACTGAAGCTTTCTTT.